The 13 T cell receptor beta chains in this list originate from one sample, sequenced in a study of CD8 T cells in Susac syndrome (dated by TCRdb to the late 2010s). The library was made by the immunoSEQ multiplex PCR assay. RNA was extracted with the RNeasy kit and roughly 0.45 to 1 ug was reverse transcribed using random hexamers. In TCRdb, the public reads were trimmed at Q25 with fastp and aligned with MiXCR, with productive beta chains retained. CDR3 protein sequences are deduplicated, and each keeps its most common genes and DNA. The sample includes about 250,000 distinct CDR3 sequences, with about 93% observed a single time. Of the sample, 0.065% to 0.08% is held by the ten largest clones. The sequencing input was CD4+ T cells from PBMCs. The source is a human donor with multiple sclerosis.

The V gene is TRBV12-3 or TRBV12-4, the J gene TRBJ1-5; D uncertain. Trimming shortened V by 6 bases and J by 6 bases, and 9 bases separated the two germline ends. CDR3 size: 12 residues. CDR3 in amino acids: CASRDGIQPQHF. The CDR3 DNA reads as TGTGCCAGCAGAGATGGGATTCAGCCCCAGCATTTT.

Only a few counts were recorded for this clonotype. CDR3 sequence reads: CASSQGRLYNEQFF. Here the CDR3 DNA reads TGTGCCAGCAGCCAGGGGCGCCTTTACAATGAGCAGTTCTTC. V usage is TRBV2 and J usage is TRBJ2-1; possibly TRBD1 for D (6 bases). The CDR3 loop spans 14 amino acids. With 6 bases removed from V and 4 bases from J, the gap between germline ends came to 13 bases. CDR1 and CDR2 from the germline V gene are SNHLY and FYNNEI. Combining the CDR3 with reference TRBV2 and TRBJ2-1 gives the whole variable domain EPEVTQTPSHQVTQMGQEVILRCVPISNHLYFYWYRQILGQKVEFLVSFYNNEISEKSEIFDDQFSVERPDGSNFTLKIRSTKLEDSAMYFCASSQGRLYNEQFFGPGTRLTVL.

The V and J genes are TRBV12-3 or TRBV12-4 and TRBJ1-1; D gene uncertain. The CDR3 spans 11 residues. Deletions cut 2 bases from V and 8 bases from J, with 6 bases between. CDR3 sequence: CASSLSQEAFF. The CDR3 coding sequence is TGTGCCAGCAGTTTATCCCAAGAAGCTTTCTTT.

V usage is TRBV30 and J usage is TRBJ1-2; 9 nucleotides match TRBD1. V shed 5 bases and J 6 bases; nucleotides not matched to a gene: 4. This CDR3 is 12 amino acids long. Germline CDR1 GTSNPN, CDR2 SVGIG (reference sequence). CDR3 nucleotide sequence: TGTGCCTGGTCCGGGACAGGGAATGGCTACACCTTC. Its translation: CAWSGTGNGYTF.

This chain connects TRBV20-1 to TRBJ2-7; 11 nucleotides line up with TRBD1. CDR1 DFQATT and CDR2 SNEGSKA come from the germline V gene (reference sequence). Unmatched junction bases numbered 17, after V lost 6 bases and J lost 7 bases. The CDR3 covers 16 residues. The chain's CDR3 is CSAISSSSGTGGEQYF. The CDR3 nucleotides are TGCAGTGCCATCTCATCATCATCCGGGACAGGGGGTGAGCAGTACTTC.

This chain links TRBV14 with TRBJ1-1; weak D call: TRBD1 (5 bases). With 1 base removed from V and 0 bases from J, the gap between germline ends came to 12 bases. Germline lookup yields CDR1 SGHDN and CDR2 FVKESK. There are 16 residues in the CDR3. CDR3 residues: CASSQGRKGLNTEAFF. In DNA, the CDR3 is TGTGCCAGCAGCCAAGGACGTAAGGGGTTGAACACTGAAGCTTTCTTT.

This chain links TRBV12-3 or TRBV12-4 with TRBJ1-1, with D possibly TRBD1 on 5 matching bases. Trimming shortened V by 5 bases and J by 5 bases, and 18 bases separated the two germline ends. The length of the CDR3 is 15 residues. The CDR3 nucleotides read TGTGCCAGCAGTCTACTCCAGGGTCGGGTTACTGAAGCTTTCTTT. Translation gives CASSLLQGRVTEAFF.

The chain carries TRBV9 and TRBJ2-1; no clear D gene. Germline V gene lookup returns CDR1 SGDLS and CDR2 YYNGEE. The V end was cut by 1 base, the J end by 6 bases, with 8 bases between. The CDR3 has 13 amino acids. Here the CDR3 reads CASSVTASNEQFF. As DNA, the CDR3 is TGTGCCAGCAGCGTAACGGCTAGCAATGAGCAGTTCTTC.

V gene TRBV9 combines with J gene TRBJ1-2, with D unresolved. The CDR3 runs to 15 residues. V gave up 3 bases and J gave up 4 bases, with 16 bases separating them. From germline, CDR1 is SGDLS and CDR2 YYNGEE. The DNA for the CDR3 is TGTGCCAGCAGCGGCCCCGATTCGCCTCCCTATGGCTACACCTTC. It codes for CASSGPDSPPYGYTF.

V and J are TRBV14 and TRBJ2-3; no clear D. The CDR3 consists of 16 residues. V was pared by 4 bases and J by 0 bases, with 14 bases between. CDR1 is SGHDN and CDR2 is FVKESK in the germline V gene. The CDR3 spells CASSPIGAGSTDTQYF. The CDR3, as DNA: TGTGCCAGCAGCCCCATTGGAGCAGGCAGCACAGATACGCAGTATTTT.

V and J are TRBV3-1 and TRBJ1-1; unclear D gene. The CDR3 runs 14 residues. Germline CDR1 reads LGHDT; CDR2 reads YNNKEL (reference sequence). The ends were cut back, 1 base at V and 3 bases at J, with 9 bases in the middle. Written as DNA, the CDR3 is TGTGCCAGCAGCCAAGGGGCGGGTTACACTGAAGCTTTCTTT. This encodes CASSQGAGYTEAFF.

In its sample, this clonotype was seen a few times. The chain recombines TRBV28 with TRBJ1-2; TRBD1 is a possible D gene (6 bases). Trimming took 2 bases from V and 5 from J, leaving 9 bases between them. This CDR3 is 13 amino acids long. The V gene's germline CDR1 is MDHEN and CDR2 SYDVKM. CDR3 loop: CASSLGQPYGYTF. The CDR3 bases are TGTGCCAGCAGTTTAGGACAGCCTTATGGCTACACCTTC.

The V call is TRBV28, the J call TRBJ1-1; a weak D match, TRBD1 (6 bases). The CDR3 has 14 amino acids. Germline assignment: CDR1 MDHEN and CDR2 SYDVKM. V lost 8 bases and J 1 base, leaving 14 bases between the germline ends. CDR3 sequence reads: CASALGTQNTEAFF. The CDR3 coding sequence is TGTGCCAGCGCGTTGGGGACACAGAACACTGAAGCTTTCTTT.